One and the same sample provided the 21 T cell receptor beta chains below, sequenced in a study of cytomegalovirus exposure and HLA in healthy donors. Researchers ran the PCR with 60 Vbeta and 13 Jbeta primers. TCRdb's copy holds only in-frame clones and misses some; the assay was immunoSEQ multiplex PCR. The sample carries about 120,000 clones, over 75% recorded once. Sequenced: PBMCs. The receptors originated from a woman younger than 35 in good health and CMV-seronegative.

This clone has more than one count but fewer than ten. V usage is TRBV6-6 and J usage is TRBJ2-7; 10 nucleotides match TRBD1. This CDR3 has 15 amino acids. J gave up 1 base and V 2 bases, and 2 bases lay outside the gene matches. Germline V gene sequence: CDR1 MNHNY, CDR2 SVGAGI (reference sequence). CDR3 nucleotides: TGTGCCAGCAGTTACGACAGGGGGCGATCCTACGAGCAGTACTTC. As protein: CASSYDRGRSYEQYF.

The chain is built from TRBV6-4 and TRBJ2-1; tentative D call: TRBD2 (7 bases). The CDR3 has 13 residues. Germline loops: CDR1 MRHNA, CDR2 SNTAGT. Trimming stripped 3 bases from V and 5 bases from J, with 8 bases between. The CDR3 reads CASSEGGHNEQFF. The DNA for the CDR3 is TGTGCCAGCAGTGAGGGGGGGCACAATGAGCAGTTCTTC.

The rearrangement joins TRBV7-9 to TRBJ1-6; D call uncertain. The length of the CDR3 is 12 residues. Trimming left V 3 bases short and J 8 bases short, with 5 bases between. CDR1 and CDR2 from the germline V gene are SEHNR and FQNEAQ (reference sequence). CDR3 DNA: TGTGCCAGCAGCTTCGGGGATTCACCCCTCCACTTT. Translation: CASSFGDSPLHF.

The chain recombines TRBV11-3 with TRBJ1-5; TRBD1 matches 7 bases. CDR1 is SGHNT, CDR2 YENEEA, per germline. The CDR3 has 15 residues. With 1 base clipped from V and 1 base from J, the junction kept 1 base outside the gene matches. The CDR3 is CASSLGGGSNQPQHF. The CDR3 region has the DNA TGTGCCAGCAGCTTAGGAGGGGGCAGCAATCAGCCCCAGCATTTT.

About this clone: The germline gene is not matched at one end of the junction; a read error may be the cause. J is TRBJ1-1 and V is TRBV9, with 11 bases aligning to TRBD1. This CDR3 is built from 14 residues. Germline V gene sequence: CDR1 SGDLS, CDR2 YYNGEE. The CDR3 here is CASSLGQGAGEDFF. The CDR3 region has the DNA TGTGCCAGCAGCCTCGGACAGGGGGCAGGTGAAGATTTCTTT.

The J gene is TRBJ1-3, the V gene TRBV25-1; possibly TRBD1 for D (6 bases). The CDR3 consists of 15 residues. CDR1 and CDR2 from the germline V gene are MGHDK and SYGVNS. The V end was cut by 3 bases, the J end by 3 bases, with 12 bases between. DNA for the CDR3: TGTGCCAGCAGTGAGCCCACAGGGATTGGAAACACCATATATTTT. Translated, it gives CASSEPTGIGNTIYF.

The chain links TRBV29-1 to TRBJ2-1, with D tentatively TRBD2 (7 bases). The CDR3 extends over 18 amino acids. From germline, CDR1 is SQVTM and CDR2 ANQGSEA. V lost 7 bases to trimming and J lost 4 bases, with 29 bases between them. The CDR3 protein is CSAERVLGGGLYYNEQFF. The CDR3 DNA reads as TGCAGCGCCGAGAGGGTCTTGGGGGGGGGCCTATATTACAATGAGCAGTTCTTC.

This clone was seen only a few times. The CDR3 DNA follows: TGTGCCACCTTGACTAGCGGGGGGATTTTACAGTTCTTC. Protein sequence: CATLTSGGILQFF. This rearrangement joins TRBV6-5 to TRBJ2-1; TRBD2 matches at 13 bases. Per germline, CDR1 MNHEY and CDR2 SVGAGI. V gave up 10 bases and J gave up 13 bases; unmatched junction bases: 10. This CDR3 is 13 amino acids long.

CDR3 loop: CASSLRVGAPGDTEAFF. The CDR3 nucleotides are TGTGCCAGCAGCTTACGGGTTGGGGCGCCTGGTGACACTGAAGCTTTCTTT. The chain joins TRBV13 to TRBJ1-1, with D maybe TRBD1 (5 bases). The CDR3 covers 17 residues. The ends were cut back, 2 bases at V and 3 bases at J, with 19 bases in the middle. The germline gives CDR1 PRHDT, CDR2 FYEKMQ (reference sequence).

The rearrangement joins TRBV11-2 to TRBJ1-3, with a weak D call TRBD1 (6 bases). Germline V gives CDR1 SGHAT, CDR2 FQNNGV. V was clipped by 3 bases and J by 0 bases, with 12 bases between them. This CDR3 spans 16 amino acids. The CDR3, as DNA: TGTGCCAGCAGCTTCGGGACAACTAGCTCTGGAAACACCATATATTTT. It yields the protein CASSFGTTSSGNTIYF.

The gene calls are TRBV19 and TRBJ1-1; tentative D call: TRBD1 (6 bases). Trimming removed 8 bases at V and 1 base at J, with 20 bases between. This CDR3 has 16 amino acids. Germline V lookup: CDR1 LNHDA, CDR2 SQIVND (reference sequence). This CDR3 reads CASQPYSGTPNTEAFF. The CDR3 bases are TGTGCCAGTCAACCCTACTCCGGGACACCGAACACTGAAGCTTTCTTT.

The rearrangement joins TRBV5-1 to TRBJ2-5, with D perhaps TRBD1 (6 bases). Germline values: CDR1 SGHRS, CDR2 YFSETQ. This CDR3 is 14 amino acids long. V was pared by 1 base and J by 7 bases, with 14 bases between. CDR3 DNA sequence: TGCGCCAGCAGCTTGTTTCGGAAAGGGGGGACCCAGTACTTC. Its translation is CASSLFRKGGTQYF. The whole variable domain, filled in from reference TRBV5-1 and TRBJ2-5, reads KAGVTQTPRYLIKTRGQQVTLSCSPISGHRSVSWYQQTPGQGLQFLFEYFSETQRNKGNFPGRFSGRQFSNSRSEMNVSTLELGDSALYLCASSLFRKGGTQYFGPGTRLLVL.

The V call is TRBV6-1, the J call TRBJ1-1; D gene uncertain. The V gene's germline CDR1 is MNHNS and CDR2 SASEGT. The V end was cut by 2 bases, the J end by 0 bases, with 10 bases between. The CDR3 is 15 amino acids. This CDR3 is CASSERGAMNTEAFF. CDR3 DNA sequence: TGTGCCAGCAGTGAACGAGGTGCGATGAACACTGAAGCTTTCTTT.

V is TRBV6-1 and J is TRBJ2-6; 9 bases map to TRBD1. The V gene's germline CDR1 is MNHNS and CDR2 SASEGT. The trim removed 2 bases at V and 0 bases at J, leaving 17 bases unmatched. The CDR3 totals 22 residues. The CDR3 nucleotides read TGTGCCAGCAGTGAATATAGCTCTCGGACAGGGGAGTCTGGCTCTGGGGCCAACGTCCTGACTTTC. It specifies CASSEYSSRTGESGSGANVLTF.

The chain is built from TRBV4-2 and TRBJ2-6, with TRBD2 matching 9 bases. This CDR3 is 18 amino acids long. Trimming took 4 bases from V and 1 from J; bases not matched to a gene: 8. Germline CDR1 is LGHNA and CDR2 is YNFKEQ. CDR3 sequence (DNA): TGTGCCAGCAGCCCCTCCCCGGGACTAGCATCTGGGGCCAACGTCCTGACTTTC. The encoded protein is CASSPSPGLASGANVLTF.

The CDR3 DNA is TGTGCCAGCTCACTGGGACAGCCGACCGGGGAGCTGTTTTTT. Its translation: CASSLGQPTGELFF. The V call is TRBV18, the J call TRBJ2-2, with 7 bases identical to TRBD1. Trimming at V came to 4 bases and at J to 5 bases, leaving 4 bases not matched to a gene. CDR3 length: 14 amino acids. Germline CDR1 is KGHSH and CDR2 is LQKENI.

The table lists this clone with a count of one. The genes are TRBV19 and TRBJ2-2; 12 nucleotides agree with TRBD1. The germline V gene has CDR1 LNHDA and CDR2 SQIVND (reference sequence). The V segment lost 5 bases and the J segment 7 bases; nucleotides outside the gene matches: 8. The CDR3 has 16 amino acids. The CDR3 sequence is CASSFPGTGGDGELFF. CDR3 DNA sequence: TGTGCCAGTAGTTTCCCCGGGACAGGGGGCGACGGGGAGCTGTTTTTT.

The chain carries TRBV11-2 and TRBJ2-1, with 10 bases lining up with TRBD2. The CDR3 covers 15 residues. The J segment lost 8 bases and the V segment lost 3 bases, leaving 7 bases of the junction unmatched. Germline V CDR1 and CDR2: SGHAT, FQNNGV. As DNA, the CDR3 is TGTGCCAGCAGCTTGTTAGCGGGAGGTTTCGATGAGCAGTTCTTC. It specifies CASSLLAGGFDEQFF.

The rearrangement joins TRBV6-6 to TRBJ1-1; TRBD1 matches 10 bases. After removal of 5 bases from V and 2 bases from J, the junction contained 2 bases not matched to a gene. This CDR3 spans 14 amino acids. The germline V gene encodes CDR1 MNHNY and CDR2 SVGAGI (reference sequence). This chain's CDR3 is CASSRDRGNTEAFF. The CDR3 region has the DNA TGTGCCAGCAGTCGGGACAGGGGAAACACTGAAGCTTTCTTT.

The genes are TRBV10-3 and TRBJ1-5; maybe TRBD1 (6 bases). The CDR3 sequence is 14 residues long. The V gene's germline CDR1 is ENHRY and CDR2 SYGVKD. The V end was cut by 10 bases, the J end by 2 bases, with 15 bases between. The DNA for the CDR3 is TGTGCCACCCGCCCGGGGGGCCGCAATCAGCCCCAGCATTTT. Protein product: CATRPGGRNQPQHF.

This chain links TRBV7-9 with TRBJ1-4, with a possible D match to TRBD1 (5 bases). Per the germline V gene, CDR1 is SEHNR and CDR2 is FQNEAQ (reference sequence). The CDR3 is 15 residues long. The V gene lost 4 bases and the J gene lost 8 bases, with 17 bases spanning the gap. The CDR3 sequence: CASSSYPQGGEKLFF. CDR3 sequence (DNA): TGTGCCAGCAGCTCCTATCCCCAGGGTGGCGAAAAACTGTTTTTT.